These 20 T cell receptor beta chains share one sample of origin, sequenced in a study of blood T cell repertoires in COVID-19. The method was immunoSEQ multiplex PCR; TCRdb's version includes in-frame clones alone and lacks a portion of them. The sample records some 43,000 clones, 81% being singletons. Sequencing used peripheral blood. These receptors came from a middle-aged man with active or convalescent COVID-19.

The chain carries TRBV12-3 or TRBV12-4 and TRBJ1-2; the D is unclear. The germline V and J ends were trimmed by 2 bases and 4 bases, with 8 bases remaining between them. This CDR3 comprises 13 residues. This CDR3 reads CASSLFGLYGYTF. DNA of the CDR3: TGTGCCAGCAGTTTATTCGGACTCTATGGCTACACCTTC.

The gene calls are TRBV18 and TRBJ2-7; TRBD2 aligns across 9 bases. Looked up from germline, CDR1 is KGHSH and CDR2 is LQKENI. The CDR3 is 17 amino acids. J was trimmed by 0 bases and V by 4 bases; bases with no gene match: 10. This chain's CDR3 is CASSRSSGESSSYEQYF. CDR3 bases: TGTGCCAGCTCACGGTCTAGCGGGGAATCCAGCTCCTACGAGCAGTACTTC.

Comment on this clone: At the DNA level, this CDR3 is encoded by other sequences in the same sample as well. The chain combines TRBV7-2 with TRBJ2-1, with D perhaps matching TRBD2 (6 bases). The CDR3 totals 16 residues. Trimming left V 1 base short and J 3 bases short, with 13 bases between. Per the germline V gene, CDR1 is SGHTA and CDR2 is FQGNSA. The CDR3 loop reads CASSLVRLAVYNEQFF. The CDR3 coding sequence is TGTGCCAGCAGCTTAGTAAGGTTAGCGGTCTACAATGAGCAGTTCTTC.

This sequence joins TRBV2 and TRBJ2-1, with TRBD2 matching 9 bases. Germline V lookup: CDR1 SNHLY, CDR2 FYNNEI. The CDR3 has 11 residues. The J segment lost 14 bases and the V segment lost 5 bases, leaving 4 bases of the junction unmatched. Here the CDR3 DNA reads TGTGCCAGCAGTAGCGGGGGGAGTAAGTTCTTC. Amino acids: CASSSGGSKFF.

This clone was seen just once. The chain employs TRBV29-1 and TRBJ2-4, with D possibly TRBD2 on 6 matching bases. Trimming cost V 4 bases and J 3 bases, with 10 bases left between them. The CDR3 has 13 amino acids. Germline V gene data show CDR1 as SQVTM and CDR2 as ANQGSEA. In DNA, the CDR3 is TGCAGCGTTGTGGGGGGAGACAAAAACATTCAGTACTTC. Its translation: CSVVGGDKNIQYF.

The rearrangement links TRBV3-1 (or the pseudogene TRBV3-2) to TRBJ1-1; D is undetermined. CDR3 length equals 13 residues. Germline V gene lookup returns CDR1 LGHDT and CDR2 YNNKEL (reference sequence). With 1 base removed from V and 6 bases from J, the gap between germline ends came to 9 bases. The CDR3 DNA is TGTGCCAGCAGCCAAGGTTACAGCCCTGAAGCTTTCTTT. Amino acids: CASSQGYSPEAFF.

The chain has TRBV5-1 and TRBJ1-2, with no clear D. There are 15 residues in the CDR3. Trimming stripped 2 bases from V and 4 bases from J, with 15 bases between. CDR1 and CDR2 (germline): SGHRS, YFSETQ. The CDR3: CASSLDRAVVYGYTF. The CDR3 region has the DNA TGCGCCAGCAGCTTAGATCGCGCCGTAGTCTATGGCTACACCTTC.

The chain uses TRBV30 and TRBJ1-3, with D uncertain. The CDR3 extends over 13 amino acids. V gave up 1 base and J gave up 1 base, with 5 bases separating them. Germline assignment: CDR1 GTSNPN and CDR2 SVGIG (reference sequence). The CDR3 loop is CAWSGLSGNTIYF. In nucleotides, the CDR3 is TGTGCCTGGAGTGGACTTTCTGGAAACACCATATATTTT.

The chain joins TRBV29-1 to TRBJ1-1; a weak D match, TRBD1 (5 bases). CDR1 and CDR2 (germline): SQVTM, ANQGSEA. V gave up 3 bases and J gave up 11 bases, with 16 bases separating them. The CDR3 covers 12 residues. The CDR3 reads CSVERDSVVAFF. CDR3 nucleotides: TGCAGCGTTGAGCGAGACAGCGTCGTGGCTTTCTTT.

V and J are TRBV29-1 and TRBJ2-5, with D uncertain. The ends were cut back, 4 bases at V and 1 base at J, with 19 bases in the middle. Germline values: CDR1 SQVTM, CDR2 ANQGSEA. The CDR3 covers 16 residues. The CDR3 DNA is TGCAGCGTTGCCTCCTTCGGGTTTTGGATCCAAGAGACCCAGTACTTC. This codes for CSVASFGFWIQETQYF.

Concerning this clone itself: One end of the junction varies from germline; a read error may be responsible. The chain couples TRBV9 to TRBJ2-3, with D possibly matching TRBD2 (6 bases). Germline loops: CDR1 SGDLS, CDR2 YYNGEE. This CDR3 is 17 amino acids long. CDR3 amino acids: CANSVKPGAATGDTQYF. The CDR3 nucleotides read TGTGCCAACAGCGTAAAGCCGGGAGCAGCTACGGGAGATACGCAGTATTTT. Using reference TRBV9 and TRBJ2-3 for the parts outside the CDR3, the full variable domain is DSGVTQTPKHLITATGQRVTLRCSPRSGDLSVYWYQQSLDQGLQFLIQYYNGEERAKGNILERFSAQQFPDLHSELNLSSLELGDSALYFCANSVKPGAATGDTQYFGPGTRLTVL.

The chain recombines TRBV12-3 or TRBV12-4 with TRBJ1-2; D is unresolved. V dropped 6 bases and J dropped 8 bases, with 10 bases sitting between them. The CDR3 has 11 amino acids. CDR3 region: CASSHIRGYTF. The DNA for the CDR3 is TGTGCCAGCAGCCATATTCGGGGCTACACCTTC.

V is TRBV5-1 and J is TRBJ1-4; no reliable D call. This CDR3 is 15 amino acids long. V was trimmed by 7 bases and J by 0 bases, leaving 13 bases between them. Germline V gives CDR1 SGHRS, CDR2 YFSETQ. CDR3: CASCYSGATNEKLFF. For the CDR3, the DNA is TGCGCCAGCTGTTATAGCGGGGCAACTAATGAAAAACTGTTTTTT.

The CDR3, as DNA: TGTGCCAGCAGCCAGGAGTGGCAGGAGGCCGGCTACACCTTC. This gives the protein CASSQEWQEAGYTF. The chain carries TRBV3-1 (or the pseudogene TRBV3-2) and TRBJ1-2; D not resolved. Trimming removed 3 bases from V and 8 bases from J, with 16 bases in between. Germline V gene lookup returns CDR1 LGHDT and CDR2 YNNKEL (reference sequence). CDR3 length: 14 residues.

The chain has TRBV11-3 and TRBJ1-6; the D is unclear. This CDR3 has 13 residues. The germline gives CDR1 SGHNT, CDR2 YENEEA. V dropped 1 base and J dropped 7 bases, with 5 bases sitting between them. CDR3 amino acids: CASSLGINSPLHF. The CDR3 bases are TGTGCCAGCAGCTTAGGTATCAATTCACCCCTCCACTTT.

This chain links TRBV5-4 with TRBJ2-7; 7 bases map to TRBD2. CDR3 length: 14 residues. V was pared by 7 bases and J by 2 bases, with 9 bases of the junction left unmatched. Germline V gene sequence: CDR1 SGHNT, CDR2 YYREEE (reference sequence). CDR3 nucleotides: TGTGCCAGCGGACGCGGGGAGGGAACCTACGAGCAGTACTTC. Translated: CASGRGEGTYEQYF.

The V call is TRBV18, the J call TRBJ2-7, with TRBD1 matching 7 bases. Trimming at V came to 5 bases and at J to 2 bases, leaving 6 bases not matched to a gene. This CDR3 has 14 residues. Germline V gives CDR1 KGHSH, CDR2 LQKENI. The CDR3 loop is CASSAAGTAYEQYF. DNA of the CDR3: TGTGCCAGCTCAGCTGCCGGGACAGCCTACGAGCAGTACTTC.

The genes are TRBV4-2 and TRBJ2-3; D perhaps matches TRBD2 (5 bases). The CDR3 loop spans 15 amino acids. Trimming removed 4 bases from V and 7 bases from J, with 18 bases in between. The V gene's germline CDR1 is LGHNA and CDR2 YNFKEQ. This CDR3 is CASSLKDSPENTQYF. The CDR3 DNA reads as TGTGCCAGCAGCCTGAAGGACTCGCCGGAGAATACGCAGTATTTT.

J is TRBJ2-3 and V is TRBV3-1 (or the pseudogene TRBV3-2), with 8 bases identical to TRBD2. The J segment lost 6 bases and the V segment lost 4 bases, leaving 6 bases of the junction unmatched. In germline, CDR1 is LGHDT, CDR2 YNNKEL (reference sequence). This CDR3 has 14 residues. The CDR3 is CASSPRGGRDTQYF. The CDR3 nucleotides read TGTGCCAGCAGCCCACGGGGGGGCAGGGATACGCAGTATTTT.

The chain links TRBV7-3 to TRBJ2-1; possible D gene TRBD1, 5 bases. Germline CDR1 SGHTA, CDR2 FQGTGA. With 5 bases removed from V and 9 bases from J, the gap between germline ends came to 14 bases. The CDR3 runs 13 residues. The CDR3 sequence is CASSLDRSGEQFF. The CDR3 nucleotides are TGTGCCAGCAGCCTAGACAGAAGTGGTGAGCAGTTCTTC.